This T cell receptor (beta chain) was recovered during a study of T-cell memory formation after mild COVID-19. Study-wide results and limits: A second wave expanding day 15 to 37 was CD4+-biased; contracting clones were balanced. Prior to infection, memory already included some responding clones, suggesting cross-reactive memory joined.

Regarding this clonotype: Its antigen is as yet unknown.

The CDR3 runs to 14 residues. Per germline, CDR1 MNHEY and CDR2 SVGAGI. V was trimmed by 8 bases and J by 2 bases, leaving 13 bases between them. cDNA libraries for TCR alpha and TCR beta, carrying sample barcodes and UMIs, came from 5'RACE with constant-segment primers. TCRdb reprocessed the 5' RACE reads via MiXCR and lists one record per CDR3 protein. The data show about 430,000 distinct CDR3 sequences, approximately 24% seen once. V and J are TRBV6-5 and TRBJ2-1; D unclear. This TCR was sampled from an adult woman who had mild COVID-19 (a few samples of this study predate the infection). Cell type and time point are not known. Sequencing used PBMCs or a T cell subset sorted from them (not recorded which). The CDR3 spells CASRFTTAYNEQFF. The CDR3 DNA reads TGTGCCAGCCGTTTCACCACCGCCTACAATGAGCAGTTCTTC.